This T cell receptor (beta chain) was profiled in a study of blood T cells in healthy people across ages. Primers used in a second PCR of about 7 to 12 cycles were a sample-barcoded 5' primer and a J-beta primer mix. TCRdb reprocessed the 5' RACE reads via MiXCR and lists one record per CDR3 protein. The sample lists around 1.1 million distinct CDR3 sequences, around two fifths occurring once. Each donor gave approximately 9.1 milliliters of peripheral blood. Broader study findings: Underestimates were what the diversity estimates from one million T cells were considered to be.

V was cut by 5 bases and J by 4 bases, with 15 bases left in between. The CDR3 sequence is 15 residues long. CDR1 and CDR2 (germline): SNHLY, FYNNEI. This clonotype came up many times. What it recognizes is unknown. The sample taken for sequencing was blood. The chain carries TRBV2 and TRBJ2-1, with D tentatively TRBD1 (8 bases). The TCR was taken from a man aged 18 to 29 in good health. For the CDR3, the DNA is TGTGCCAGCAGTTCTACAGGGGGGGGGTACAATGAGCAGTTCTTC. Protein: CASSSTGGGYNEQFF.